These 15 T cell receptor beta chains came from one sample sequenced in a study of cytotoxic CD8 clonotypes in ibrutinib-treated CLL. The method was immunoSEQ multiplex PCR; TCRdb's version includes in-frame clones alone and lacks a portion of them. The sample comprises tens of thousands of clones, 90% of which are singletons, and 3.1% rests with the top ten. Sample: PBMCs, taken after 12 months of ibrutinib treatment. These TCRs come from a human donor with chronic lymphocytic leukemia.

V usage is TRBV9 and J usage is TRBJ2-5; 7 bases fit TRBD2. The CDR3 is made up of 16 amino acids. With V trimmed by 4 bases and J by 2 bases, 11 bases remained unmatched. CDR1 is SGDLS and CDR2 is YYNGEE in the germline V gene. CDR3 in amino acids: CASSPRDYLTQETQYF. The CDR3 DNA is TGTGCCAGCAGCCCTCGGGACTACCTAACGCAAGAGACCCAGTACTTC. Drawing the rest from reference TRBV9 and TRBJ2-5, the complete variable domain is DSGVTQTPKHLITATGQRVTLRCSPRSGDLSVYWYQQSLDQGLQFLIQYYNGEERAKGNILERFSAQQFPDLHSELNLSSLELGDSALYFCASSPRDYLTQETQYFGPGTRLLVL.

The chain uses TRBV2 and TRBJ1-2; the D is unclear. The ends were cut back, 5 bases at V and 7 bases at J, with 17 bases in the middle. Germline values: CDR1 SNHLY, CDR2 FYNNEI. This CDR3 contains 14 residues. CDR3 in amino acids: CASSQLSAPGGYTF. CDR3 coding DNA: TGTGCCAGCAGTCAGTTATCCGCGCCGGGTGGCTACACCTTC. The full variable domain, with the rest looked up from reference TRBV2 and TRBJ1-2, is EPEVTQTPSHQVTQMGQEVILRCVPISNHLYFYWYRQILGQKVEFLVSFYNNEISEKSEIFDDQFSVERPDGSNFTLKIRSTKLEDSAMYFCASSQLSAPGGYTFGSGTRLTVV.

The J gene is TRBJ2-3, the V gene TRBV11-3; 11 bases match TRBD1. The J segment lost 4 bases and the V segment lost 4 bases, leaving 4 bases of the junction unmatched. CDR1 is SGHNT, CDR2 YENEEA, per germline. This CDR3 spans 15 amino acids. DNA for the CDR3: TGTGCCAGCAGCTCGGGACAGGGGGAGTCAGATACGCAGTATTTT. This encodes CASSSGQGESDTQYF.

The V call is TRBV7-9, the J call TRBJ2-5, with 7 bases fitting TRBD1. The V segment lost 6 bases and the J segment 5 bases; nucleotides outside the gene matches: 12. Germline V gene sequence: CDR1 SEHNR, CDR2 FQNEAQ (reference sequence). The CDR3 sequence is 15 residues long. CDR3 nucleotide sequence: TGTGCCAGCAGGTCAAGACAGGGTGCATGGGAGACCCAGTACTTC. It codes for CASRSRQGAWETQYF.

The chain joins TRBV7-9 to TRBJ1-4; a possible D gene is TRBD1 (6 bases). V lost 5 bases to trimming and J lost 0 bases, with 16 bases between them. The length of the CDR3 is 17 residues. The germline CDR1 and CDR2 sequences are SEHNR and FQNEAQ (reference sequence). The DNA of the CDR3 is TGTGCCAGCAGCCCCGAGGGGGGCATGGCAACTAATGAAAAACTGTTTTTT. Amino acids: CASSPEGGMATNEKLFF.

The rearrangement links TRBV25-1 to TRBJ2-7; TRBD1 aligns across 10 bases. The CDR3 totals 14 residues. The V and J ends lost 3 bases and 6 bases, in that order; junction bases with no gene match: 5. The V gene's germline CDR1 is MGHDK and CDR2 SYGVNS. Here the CDR3 DNA reads TGTGCCAGCAGTGACTTGACAGGGGGCGCCGAGCAGTACTTC. Residues: CASSDLTGGAEQYF.

The CDR3 nucleotides read TGTGCCAGCAGCCGCTTTGGGCGGGAGGATATGCGGTTCTTC. It is translated as CASSRFGREDMRFF. The chain carries TRBV13 and TRBJ2-1, with 8 positions matching TRBD2. V dropped 5 bases and J dropped 15; count of bases not matched to a gene: 15. CDR1 and CDR2 from the germline V gene are PRHDT and FYEKMQ (reference sequence). CDR3 length: 14 residues.

The V and J genes are TRBV5-4 and TRBJ2-7; weak D call: TRBD2 (6 bases). Trimming took 3 bases from V and 4 from J, leaving 17 bases between them. CDR3 length: 15 amino acids. Per germline, CDR1 SGHNT and CDR2 YYREEE (reference sequence). CDR3 in amino acids: CASSSVPGVSYEQYF. The CDR3 DNA reads TGTGCCAGCAGCTCGGTCCCGGGAGTGAGTTACGAGCAGTACTTC.

The chain links TRBV9 to TRBJ2-2, with 7 bases fitting TRBD2. The ends lost 6 bases at V and 10 bases at J; junction bases unmatched: 21. Germline V gene sequence: CDR1 SGDLS, CDR2 YYNGEE. This CDR3 spans 17 amino acids. Here the CDR3 reads CASIPRRGRGFLVELFF. CDR3 DNA sequence: TGTGCCAGCATCCCTCGGAGAGGGAGGGGTTTTTTGGTGGAGCTGTTTTTT.

The CDR3 DNA reads as TGCGCCAGCAGCTTACAGGGGCCTCCTACTAACTATGGCTACACCTTC. Translating gives CASSLQGPPTNYGYTF. This chain joins TRBV5-1 and TRBJ1-2, with TRBD1 identical over 7 bases. The V gene's germline CDR1 is SGHRS and CDR2 YFSETQ. The CDR3 consists of 16 residues. The trim removed 2 bases at V and 0 bases at J, leaving 7 bases unmatched.

The gene calls are TRBV5-1 and TRBJ2-7; 8 bases map to TRBD1. In germline, CDR1 is SGHRS, CDR2 YFSETQ. The CDR3 has 14 residues. V lost 3 bases to trimming and J lost 5 bases; unmatched junction nucleotides: 7. CDR3 protein: CASSSGGRSNEQYF. In DNA, the CDR3 is TGCGCCAGCAGCTCAGGGGGCAGGTCAAACGAGCAGTACTTC. The complete variable domain, with remaining parts taken from reference TRBV5-1 and TRBJ2-7, reads KAGVTQTPRYLIKTRGQQVTLSCSPISGHRSVSWYQQTPGQGLQFLFEYFSETQRNKGNFPGRFSGRQFSNSRSEMNVSTLELGDSALYLCASSSGGRSNEQYFGPGTRLTVT.

J is TRBJ2-5 and V is TRBV4-1; TRBD2 aligns across 9 bases. The better agreement between TRBJ2-7 and the DNA end casts doubt on the J call. The CDR3 runs to 15 residues. Germline CDR1 reads MGHRA; CDR2 reads YSYEKL. CDR3 DNA sequence: TGCGCCAGCAGCCAAGTCTCTAGCGGGACTTTCGAGCAGTACTTC. It codes for CASSQVSSGTFEQYF.

V gene TRBV10-3 combines with J gene TRBJ1-2; D might be TRBD1 (5 bases). V gave up 9 bases and J gave up 5 bases, with 19 bases separating them. CDR1 and CDR2 (germline): ENHRY, SYGVKD. The CDR3 contains 14 residues. The CDR3: CAILETDLRYGYTF. CDR3 coding DNA: TGTGCCATACTAGAGACAGATTTAAGATATGGCTACACCTTC.

This chain joins TRBV27 and TRBJ2-5; possible D gene TRBD2, 6 bases. The V end lost 4 bases, the J end lost 4 bases, and 22 bases lay between the germline ends. Germline CDR1 reads MNHEY; CDR2 reads SMNVEV (reference sequence). The CDR3 consists of 17 residues. The CDR3 sequence: CASSSPTLWGRTETQYF. The CDR3 DNA sequence: TGTGCCAGCAGTTCCCCCACTTTATGGGGGAGGACAGAGACCCAGTACTTC.

The V gene is TRBV15, the J gene TRBJ2-6; no definite D call. V lost 5 bases and J lost 0, with 8 bases in between. Germline values: CDR1 LNHNV, CDR2 YYDKDF (reference sequence). The CDR3 contains 15 residues. The CDR3 protein is CATSANFSGANVLTF. The CDR3 nucleotides are TGTGCCACCAGCGCCAATTTCTCTGGGGCCAACGTCCTGACTTTC.